This entry is about one T cell receptor (beta chain). Its matching antigen is unknown. CDR1 is KGHSH and CDR2 is LQKENI in the germline V gene. CDR3 length equals 11 residues. V shed 4 bases, J shed 15 bases, and the junction held 6 bases outside the gene matches. Peripheral blood came from all dose cohorts at three timepoints. Data came from immunoSEQ multiplex PCR; TCRdb stores just in-frame clones and leaves some out. Of 80,000 to 100,000 clones listed, roughly 94% are singletons. This record belongs to a study of OX40 agonist ivuxolimab in advanced cancers. About the study: Each dose-escalation patient presented with hepatocellular carcinoma, melanoma, renal cell or head and neck cancer.

Findings and limits, study-wide: Partial responders receiving 0.1-3.0 mg/kg showed among the lowest clonal expansion. In the 0.1 to 3.0 mg/kg range, CD4+ and CD8+ blood T cells had expanded clonally by week 6.

The chain recombines TRBV18 with TRBJ2-1; 7 bases fit TRBD2. This sample comprised CD4+ or CD8+ T cells sorted from blood, obtained in a trial of the OX40 agonist ivuxolimab. This receptor was identified in an adult with an advanced solid tumor such as melanoma, head and neck, liver or kidney cancer. CDR3 sequence reads: CASSLTSDVFF. DNA for the CDR3: TGTGCCAGCTCACTAACTAGCGATGTGTTCTTC.